The 16 T cell receptor beta chains below all came from one sample that was sequenced in a study of OX40 agonist ivuxolimab in advanced cancers. The protocol was immunoSEQ multiplex PCR, while the TCRdb copy is restricted to in-frame clones and leaves out a portion. The repertoire holds about 64,000 clones, with nearly 90% as singletons. The sequenced sample was CD4+ or CD8+ T cells sorted from blood, obtained in a trial of the OX40 agonist ivuxolimab. These receptors came from an adult with an advanced solid tumor such as melanoma, head and neck, liver or kidney cancer.

This clone appeared a single time. This chain's CDR3 is CASSTQTSTRTDTQYF. The CDR3, as DNA: TGTGCCAGCAGCACCCAGACTAGCACCCGCACAGATACGCAGTATTTT. The chain couples TRBV11-2 to TRBJ2-3, with 7 bases that match TRBD2. The junction had 9 bases not matched to a gene; V was cut back by 5 bases and J by 1 base. Germline CDR1 is SGHAT and CDR2 is FQNNGV. This CDR3 is 16 amino acids long.

The chain recombines TRBV7-2 with TRBJ2-3; 8 bases agree with TRBD2. The CDR3 runs 15 residues. J was trimmed by 2 bases and V by 5 bases; bases with no gene match: 6. The germline V gene has CDR1 SGHTA and CDR2 FQGNSA. DNA for the CDR3: TGTGCCAGCAGCCGACCTAGCGGGTTCACAGATACGCAGTATTTT. This sequence encodes CASSRPSGFTDTQYF. Drawing the rest from reference TRBV7-2 and TRBJ2-3, the complete variable domain is GAGVSQSPSNKVTEKGKDVELRCDPISGHTALYWYRQSLGQGLEFLIYFQGNSAPDKSGLPSDRFSAERTGGSVSTLTIQRTQQEDSAVYLCASSRPSGFTDTQYFGPGTRLTVL.

The V gene is TRBV5-1, the J gene TRBJ1-4, with a tentative D call TRBD1 (5 bases). CDR1 is SGHRS and CDR2 is YFSETQ in the germline V gene. V lost 2 bases and J 8 bases, leaving 16 bases between the germline ends. CDR3 length: 15 amino acids. Written as DNA, the CDR3 is TGCGCCAGCAGCTTCCAACCGGGGCTAGGAGAAAAACTGTTTTTT. Its translation: CASSFQPGLGEKLFF.

This chain joins TRBV7-5 and TRBJ1-3. TRBV7-5 is a pseudogene. The CDR3 spans 12 residues. The CDR3 region has the DNA TGTGCCAGAACCGCCCTTTATCTAACCATATATTTT. Translated: CARTALYLTIYF.

The chain employs TRBV7-2 and TRBJ2-5; 7 bases are shared with TRBD2. The V gene end was trimmed by 2 bases and the J gene end by 5 bases; junction bases not matched to a gene: 2. Germline V CDR1 and CDR2: SGHTA, FQGNSA. The CDR3 covers 13 residues. The CDR3 here is CASSLTGGETQYF. The CDR3 bases are TGTGCCAGCAGCTTAACCGGGGGGGAGACCCAGTACTTC.

This chain uses TRBV4-3 with TRBJ1-2; tentative D call: TRBD1 (5 bases). V dropped 4 bases and J dropped 4 bases, with 13 bases sitting between them. The CDR3 is made up of 14 amino acids. Germline loops: CDR1 LGHNA, CDR2 YSLEER. DNA of the CDR3: TGCGCCAGCAGCCCTGGGACGGGCCCCTATGGCTACACCTTC. This codes for CASSPGTGPYGYTF.

This clone was recorded a few times. V is TRBV19 and J is TRBJ1-1, with 8 bases identical to TRBD1. Trimming cost V 9 bases and J 4 bases; bases outside gene matches: 10. Germline CDR1 is LNHDA and CDR2 is SQIVND (reference sequence). This CDR3 comprises 14 residues. The CDR3, as DNA: TGTGCCAGCAGAAACCAGGGGGCGGGCACTGAAGCTTTCTTT. Protein product: CASRNQGAGTEAFF.

The chain joins TRBV7-3 to TRBJ2-5; D remains unclear. The CDR3 has 14 amino acids. The V and J ends lost 2 bases and 1 base respectively, with 8 bases between them. Germline CDR1 SGHTA, CDR2 FQGTGA. This chain's CDR3 is CASSLALSQETQYF. Written as DNA, the CDR3 is TGTGCCAGCAGCTTAGCGCTTAGCCAAGAGACCCAGTACTTC. Looking up the rest from reference TRBV7-3 and TRBJ2-5 gives the full variable domain: GAGVSQTPSNKVTEKGKYVELRCDPISGHTALYWYRQSLGQGPEFLIYFQGTGAADDSGLPNDRFFAVRPEGSVSTLKIQRTERGDSAVYLCASSLALSQETQYFGPGTRLLVL.

The chain links TRBV5-1 to TRBJ2-5, with D tentatively TRBD1 (6 bases). This CDR3 contains 14 residues. V was clipped by 4 bases and J by 2 bases, with 12 bases between them. Germline CDR1 is SGHRS and CDR2 is YFSETQ. In DNA form, the CDR3 reads TGCGCCAGCAGCAGCGGACAGATTCAAGAGACCCAGTACTTC. Protein sequence: CASSSGQIQETQYF.

The chain combines TRBV5-6 with TRBJ2-7; D gene uncertain. This CDR3 comprises 12 residues. Per germline, CDR1 SGHDT and CDR2 YYEEEE. Trimming shortened V by 4 bases and J by 2 bases, and 7 bases separated the two germline ends. This chain's CDR3 is CASSMGTYEQYF. CDR3 DNA: TGTGCCAGCAGCATGGGGACCTACGAGCAGTACTTC.

The chain joins TRBV5-1 to TRBJ1-2; no firm D call. With 1 base removed from V and 4 bases from J, the gap between germline ends came to 11 bases. This CDR3 contains 14 residues. Per germline, CDR1 SGHRS and CDR2 YFSETQ. CDR3 sequence reads: CASSLLQTSYGYTF. CDR3 sequence (DNA): TGCGCCAGCAGCTTGTTACAGACTAGCTATGGCTACACCTTC.

This clone appeared once. The V gene is TRBV10-3, the J gene TRBJ2-2; 12 bases align to TRBD2. Losses at the gene ends were 6 bases for V and 3 bases for J; bases not matched to a gene: 8. This CDR3 comprises 17 residues. The V gene's germline CDR1 is ENHRY and CDR2 SYGVKD. The CDR3 loop reads CAISSLAGGRYTGELFF. The CDR3 nucleotides read TGTGCCATCAGCAGCCTAGCGGGGGGGCGGTACACCGGGGAGCTGTTTTTT.

The chain couples TRBV28 to TRBJ2-5, with 8 bases aligning to TRBD2. V shed 8 bases, J shed 5 bases, and the junction held 10 bases outside the gene matches. The CDR3 loop spans 14 amino acids. CDR1 is MDHEN, CDR2 SYDVKM, per germline. CDR3 DNA sequence: TGTGCCAGCCTTCCCGGGGGGGCGCGGGAGACCCAGTACTTC. The encoded protein is CASLPGGARETQYF.

This clone came up a few times. The chain links TRBV6-5 to TRBJ2-7; D ambiguous. The germline V and J ends were trimmed by 4 bases and 3 bases, with 10 bases remaining between them. The CDR3 length is 13 residues. Germline assignment: CDR1 MNHEY and CDR2 SVGAGI. The DNA of the CDR3 is TGTGCCAGCAGTTCCTGGCTTGGCTACGAGCAGTACTTC. The encoded protein is CASSSWLGYEQYF.

This chain connects TRBV18 to TRBJ1-5; possibly TRBD1 for D (5 bases). V lost 5 bases, J lost 5 bases, and 16 bases lay in between. Germline lookup yields CDR1 KGHSH and CDR2 LQKENI. The CDR3 is 15 residues long. The CDR3 bases are TGTGCCAGCTCAAAAGACCGGGGGAGTGATCAGCCCCAGCATTTT. It codes for CASSKDRGSDQPQHF.

The chain recombines TRBV2 with TRBJ1-5; no reliable D call. The V end lost 4 bases, the J end lost 3 bases, and 10 bases lay between the germline ends. CDR3 size: 14 residues. CDR1 and CDR2 from the germline V gene are SNHLY and FYNNEI. CDR3 region: CASSVNNPNQPQHF. As DNA, the CDR3 is TGTGCCAGCAGTGTGAATAACCCCAATCAGCCCCAGCATTTT. The whole variable domain, remainder taken from reference TRBV2 and TRBJ1-5, is EPEVTQTPSHQVTQMGQEVILRCVPISNHLYFYWYRQILGQKVEFLVSFYNNEISEKSEIFDDQFSVERPDGSNFTLKIRSTKLEDSAMYFCASSVNNPNQPQHFGDGTRLSIL.